Described below is a single T cell receptor beta chain sequence and its context. This clonotype was recorded many times. It lacks a known antigen. Base qualities are not at hand, and no much larger clone is one base apart. The data were obtained in a study of T cells after yellow fever vaccination (dated by TCRdb to the late 2010s). About the study as a whole: The SMART-Seq v4 Ultra Low Input RNA kit was used to prepare libraries from fractions with low cell numbers. To follow T-cell clones before and after primary and booster YFV17D yellow fever vaccination, bulk TCR alpha and beta repertoires were sequenced over time. Two healthy male donors made up the cohort, one aged 18 to 30 years and the other aged 30 to 40 years. Blood was collected at multiple timepoints before and after primary and secondary immunization, and bulk PBMC replicates and cell subsets were isolated. General study outcomes and caveats: Compared with the primary T-cell response, the secondary T-cell response was weaker but faster, peaking on day 5 rather than day 15. After the booster, most clones that had expanded after primary vaccination were detected again (around 95% of CD4 and 88% of CD8), suggesting broad maintenance of memory. A small share of clonotypes occurred in both CD4 and CD8 compartments, likely arising from convergent recombination. Computational filtering was required because FACS-sorted repertoires could contain abundant contaminating clonotypes from the bulk population. Because only two donors were included in the study, the extent to which the findings can be generalized is limited.

Reading the label with the study, this specimen's treatment or condition is: live attenuated yellow fever vaccine strain. At each blood-draw timepoint, two biological replicates of bulk PBMCs were collected. A standard Ficoll-Paque protocol was used to isolate PBMCs from peripheral blood. TriZol was used to extract RNA from bulk PBMCs, CD4 and CD8 fractions, and dextramer-positive and dextramer-negative fractions. Counted from cysteine to phenylalanine, this CDR3 has 13 amino acids. Only the CDR3 DNA stays, 39 bases, in frame from base 1. V and J are truncated by 3 bases and 6 bases respectively, leaving an intervening sequence of 12 bases. Instrument on record: Illumina NovaSeq 6000. TCR cDNA was made using 5'RACE template switching, a step that added a universal primer site and unique molecular identifiers. Priming of cDNA synthesis was performed from both the TCR alpha and TCR beta constant segments. Libraries were amplified in two PCR steps, with sample barcodes and sequencing adapters added in the second step. Sequencing of libraries was done on Illumina HiSeq 2500 (2x100 bp) or NovaSeq (2x150 bp). In the original analysis: MIGEC handled demultiplexing of reads and collapsing into UMI consensus sequences, while MiXCR performed V(D)J alignment. Vaccine-responding clonotypes were identified with edgeR using replicate PBMC samples, with FDR below 0.01 and a log2 fold change above 5 up to day 15 being required. CD4 or CD8 identity was assigned to each bulk clonotype according to whether the clonotype was present at higher abundance in the sequenced CD4 repertoire or the sequenced CD8 repertoire. TCRdb cleaned the public reads at Q25 with fastp, built clones with MiXCR and kept in-frame beta chains. All rows with the same CDR3 protein become a single entry with the most common DNA and genes. The authors' filters were not applied to this entry. A total of some 300,000 distinct CDR3 sequences appear in this sample, 3.6% of them only once. The top ten constitute 23% of the sample.

The TCR was taken from a man between 18 and 35 years old who received the YFV17D yellow fever vaccine. Sequences were derived from PBMCs, sampled on the day of the yellow fever booster vaccination. The chain links TRBV12-3 or TRBV12-4 with TRBJ2-7; D gene: possibly TRBD1, on 6 matching bases. The CDR3 corresponds to CASSFNRESEQYF. The DNA sequence is given as TGTGCCAGCAGTTTTAACAGGGAAAGCGAGCAGTACTTC.